These 17 T cell receptor beta chains came from one sample sequenced in a study of blood T cells in healthy people across ages. Combining a sample-barcoded 5' primer with a J-beta primer mix, a second PCR ran for 7 to 11 cycles. TCRdb ran MiXCR on the 5' RACE reads and lists one entry per CDR3 protein. The table has about 800,000 distinct CDR3 sequences, 20% to 30% seen once. The data were also submitted as part of a second study, on T cells of mothers and their children.

Input material: blood. These receptors were taken from a boy aged 5-17 years in good health.

The chain recombines TRBV29-1 with TRBJ1-5; D unresolved. The germline V gene has CDR1 SQVTM and CDR2 ANQGSEA. Trimming removed 4 bases from V and 2 bases from J, with 12 bases in between. This CDR3 region has 14 residues. DNA for the CDR3: TGCAGCGTTGCCGACCGGGGAGGCAATCAGCCCCAGCATTTT. It translates to CSVADRGGNQPQHF.

V is TRBV6-6 and J is TRBJ2-5; D gene uncertain. The V end lost 0 bases, the J end lost 5 bases, and 13 bases lay between the germline ends. CDR3 length equals 15 residues. The germline CDR1 and CDR2 sequences are MNHNY and SVGAGI (reference sequence). DNA of the CDR3: TGTGCCAGCAGTTACTCGGTTTACGATCGGGAGACCCAGTACTTC. Its protein product is CASSYSVYDRETQYF.

The rearrangement links TRBV11-2 to TRBJ1-5; 9 nucleotides align to TRBD1. Trimming at V came to 4 bases and at J to 7 bases, leaving 8 bases not matched to a gene. This CDR3 contains 15 residues. Germline-derived CDR1 and CDR2 are SGHAT and FQNNGV. The DNA of the CDR3 is TGTGCCAGCAGCTCGGGACAGGGTTCATGGCAGCCCCAGCATTTT. Translated: CASSSGQGSWQPQHF.

This clonotype was found a few times. This chain uses TRBV12-3 or TRBV12-4 with TRBJ1-6; the match to TRBD1 covers 7 bases. The CDR3 is 14 residues long. V dropped 5 bases and J dropped 7; count of bases not matched to a gene: 5. This chain's CDR3 is CASSTDRANSPLHF. CDR3 coding DNA: TGTGCCAGCAGTACAGACAGGGCGAATTCACCCCTCCACTTT.

This clonotype was observed once. One junction end disagrees with the germline gene, perhaps due to a read error. V is TRBV28 and J is TRBJ1-5; 7 bases align to TRBD1. This CDR3 is built from 12 residues. Per the germline V gene, CDR1 is MDHEN and CDR2 is SYDVKM. The CDR3 DNA is TGTGCCAGCAGGACAGGGATTCAGCCCCGGCATTTT. Residues: CASRTGIQPRHF.

J is TRBJ2-7 and V is TRBV5-1; D might be TRBD1 or TRBD2, each matching 5 bases. The CDR3 length is 15 residues. Germline CDR1 reads SGHRS; CDR2 reads YFSETQ. Trimming took off 4 bases at V and 5 bases at J, with 19 bases between the two ends. This CDR3 reads CASSLQGSGRDEQYF. CDR3 DNA sequence: TGCGCCAGCAGCCTGCAAGGCTCAGGGCGGGACGAGCAGTACTTC.

V and J are TRBV15 and TRBJ1-1, with a weak D call TRBD1 (5 bases). Trimming left V 3 bases short and J 3 bases short, with 11 bases between. CDR3 size: 14 residues. Looked up from germline, CDR1 is LNHNV and CDR2 is YYDKDF (reference sequence). The CDR3 region has the DNA TGTGCCACCAGCAGTACAGGCCGCTACACTGAAGCTTTCTTT. Translation gives CATSSTGRYTEAFF.

This clonotype appeared many times. V gene TRBV27 combines with J gene TRBJ2-2; D uncertain. Trimming cost V 3 bases and J 4 bases, with 6 bases left between them. The CDR3 has 13 residues. CDR1 is MNHEY, CDR2 SMNVEV, per germline (reference sequence). The CDR3 DNA is TGTGCCAGCAGTTTTGATAGCACCGGGGAGCTGTTTTTT. Translating gives CASSFDSTGELFF.

This sequence joins TRBV5-5 and TRBJ1-2, with D perhaps TRBD1 (5 bases). V dropped 2 bases and J dropped 8 bases, with 16 bases sitting between them. CDR1 is SGHKS, CDR2 YYEKEE, per germline (reference sequence). CDR3 length: 14 residues. Here the CDR3 reads CASSLIPGRDGYTF. The CDR3 DNA reads TGTGCCAGCAGCTTAATCCCAGGGAGGGACGGCTACACCTTC.

This clonotype was seen a handful of times. The V call is TRBV7-2, the J call TRBJ1-4; 8 positions match TRBD1. Germline CDR1 SGHTA, CDR2 FQGNSA. V was clipped by 3 bases and J by 4 bases; unmatched bases: 10. The CDR3 is 17 amino acids. The CDR3 reads CASSLTGTGRINEKLFF. The CDR3 nucleotides read TGTGCCAGCAGCTTGACCGGGACAGGACGTATTAATGAAAAACTGTTTTTT.

The chain uses TRBV7-9 and TRBJ2-1; D remains ambiguous. CDR3 length equals 12 residues. Per the germline V gene, CDR1 is SEHNR and CDR2 is FQNEAQ (reference sequence). V was clipped by 6 bases and J by 10 bases, with 13 bases between them. CDR3 DNA sequence: TGTGCCAGCAGTCCCTGGGCGCTCGAGCAGTTCTTC. This gives the protein CASSPWALEQFF.

The table lists this clonotype with a few counts. The rearrangement joins TRBV7-2 to TRBJ2-7; D unclear. This CDR3 spans 11 amino acids. The V and J ends lost 7 bases and 5 bases respectively, with 9 bases between them. Germline assignment: CDR1 SGHTA and CDR2 FQGNSA. The CDR3 bases are TGTGCCAGCACGTCTGGGGACGAGCAGTACTTC. It is translated as CASTSGDEQYF.

The chain employs TRBV20-1 and TRBJ1-1, with unresolved D. The V and J ends lost 1 base and 9 bases respectively, with 3 bases between them. Germline V gene lookup returns CDR1 DFQATT and CDR2 SNEGSKA (reference sequence). This CDR3 comprises 9 residues. The CDR3 protein is CSARAKAFF. The CDR3 nucleotides read TGCAGTGCTAGAGCCAAAGCTTTCTTT.

The rearrangement uses TRBV7-8 and TRBJ2-1; D is unclear. There are 13 residues in the CDR3. Trimming shortened V by 7 bases and J by 10 bases, and 17 bases separated the two germline ends. CDR1 and CDR2 from the germline V gene are SGHVS and FQNEAQ. In nucleotides, the CDR3 is TGTGCCAGCACAGTACTTCCTGGTGGGGAGCAGTTCTTC. This codes for CASTVLPGGEQFF.

V and J are TRBV29-1 and TRBJ1-1, with a possible D match to TRBD1 (5 bases). Between the trimmed V and J ends, which lost 3 bases and 8 bases, there was a span of 7 bases. Germline CDR1 is SQVTM and CDR2 is ANQGSEA. CDR3 length: 10 residues. The CDR3 region has the DNA TGCAGCGTTGATGCAGGGGAAGCTTTCTTT. Protein: CSVDAGEAFF. Full variable domain (missing parts from reference TRBV29-1 and TRBJ1-1): SAVISQKPSRDICQRGTSLTIQCQVDSQVTMMFWYRQQPGQSLTLIATANQGSEATYESGFVIDKFPISRPNLTFSTLTVSNMSPEDSSIYLCSVDAGEAFFGQGTRLTVV.

V gene TRBV20-1 combines with J gene TRBJ2-2, with TRBD2 as a possible D gene (6 bases). Trimming removed 1 base at V and 3 bases at J, with 9 bases between. Per the germline V gene, CDR1 is DFQATT and CDR2 is SNEGSKA (reference sequence). There are 14 residues in the CDR3. The CDR3, as DNA: TGCAGTGCTAGAGGCTGGGACTACACCGGGGAGCTGTTTTTT. The encoded protein is CSARGWDYTGELFF.

This clonotype was detected a few times. The rearrangement joins TRBV20-1 to TRBJ1-2; weak D call: TRBD1 (5 bases). Germline lookup yields CDR1 DFQATT and CDR2 SNEGSKA (reference sequence). This CDR3 has 12 residues. The CDR3 loop is CSTGVGYYGYTF. The CDR3 DNA is TGCAGCACAGGCGTGGGGTACTATGGCTACACCTTC.